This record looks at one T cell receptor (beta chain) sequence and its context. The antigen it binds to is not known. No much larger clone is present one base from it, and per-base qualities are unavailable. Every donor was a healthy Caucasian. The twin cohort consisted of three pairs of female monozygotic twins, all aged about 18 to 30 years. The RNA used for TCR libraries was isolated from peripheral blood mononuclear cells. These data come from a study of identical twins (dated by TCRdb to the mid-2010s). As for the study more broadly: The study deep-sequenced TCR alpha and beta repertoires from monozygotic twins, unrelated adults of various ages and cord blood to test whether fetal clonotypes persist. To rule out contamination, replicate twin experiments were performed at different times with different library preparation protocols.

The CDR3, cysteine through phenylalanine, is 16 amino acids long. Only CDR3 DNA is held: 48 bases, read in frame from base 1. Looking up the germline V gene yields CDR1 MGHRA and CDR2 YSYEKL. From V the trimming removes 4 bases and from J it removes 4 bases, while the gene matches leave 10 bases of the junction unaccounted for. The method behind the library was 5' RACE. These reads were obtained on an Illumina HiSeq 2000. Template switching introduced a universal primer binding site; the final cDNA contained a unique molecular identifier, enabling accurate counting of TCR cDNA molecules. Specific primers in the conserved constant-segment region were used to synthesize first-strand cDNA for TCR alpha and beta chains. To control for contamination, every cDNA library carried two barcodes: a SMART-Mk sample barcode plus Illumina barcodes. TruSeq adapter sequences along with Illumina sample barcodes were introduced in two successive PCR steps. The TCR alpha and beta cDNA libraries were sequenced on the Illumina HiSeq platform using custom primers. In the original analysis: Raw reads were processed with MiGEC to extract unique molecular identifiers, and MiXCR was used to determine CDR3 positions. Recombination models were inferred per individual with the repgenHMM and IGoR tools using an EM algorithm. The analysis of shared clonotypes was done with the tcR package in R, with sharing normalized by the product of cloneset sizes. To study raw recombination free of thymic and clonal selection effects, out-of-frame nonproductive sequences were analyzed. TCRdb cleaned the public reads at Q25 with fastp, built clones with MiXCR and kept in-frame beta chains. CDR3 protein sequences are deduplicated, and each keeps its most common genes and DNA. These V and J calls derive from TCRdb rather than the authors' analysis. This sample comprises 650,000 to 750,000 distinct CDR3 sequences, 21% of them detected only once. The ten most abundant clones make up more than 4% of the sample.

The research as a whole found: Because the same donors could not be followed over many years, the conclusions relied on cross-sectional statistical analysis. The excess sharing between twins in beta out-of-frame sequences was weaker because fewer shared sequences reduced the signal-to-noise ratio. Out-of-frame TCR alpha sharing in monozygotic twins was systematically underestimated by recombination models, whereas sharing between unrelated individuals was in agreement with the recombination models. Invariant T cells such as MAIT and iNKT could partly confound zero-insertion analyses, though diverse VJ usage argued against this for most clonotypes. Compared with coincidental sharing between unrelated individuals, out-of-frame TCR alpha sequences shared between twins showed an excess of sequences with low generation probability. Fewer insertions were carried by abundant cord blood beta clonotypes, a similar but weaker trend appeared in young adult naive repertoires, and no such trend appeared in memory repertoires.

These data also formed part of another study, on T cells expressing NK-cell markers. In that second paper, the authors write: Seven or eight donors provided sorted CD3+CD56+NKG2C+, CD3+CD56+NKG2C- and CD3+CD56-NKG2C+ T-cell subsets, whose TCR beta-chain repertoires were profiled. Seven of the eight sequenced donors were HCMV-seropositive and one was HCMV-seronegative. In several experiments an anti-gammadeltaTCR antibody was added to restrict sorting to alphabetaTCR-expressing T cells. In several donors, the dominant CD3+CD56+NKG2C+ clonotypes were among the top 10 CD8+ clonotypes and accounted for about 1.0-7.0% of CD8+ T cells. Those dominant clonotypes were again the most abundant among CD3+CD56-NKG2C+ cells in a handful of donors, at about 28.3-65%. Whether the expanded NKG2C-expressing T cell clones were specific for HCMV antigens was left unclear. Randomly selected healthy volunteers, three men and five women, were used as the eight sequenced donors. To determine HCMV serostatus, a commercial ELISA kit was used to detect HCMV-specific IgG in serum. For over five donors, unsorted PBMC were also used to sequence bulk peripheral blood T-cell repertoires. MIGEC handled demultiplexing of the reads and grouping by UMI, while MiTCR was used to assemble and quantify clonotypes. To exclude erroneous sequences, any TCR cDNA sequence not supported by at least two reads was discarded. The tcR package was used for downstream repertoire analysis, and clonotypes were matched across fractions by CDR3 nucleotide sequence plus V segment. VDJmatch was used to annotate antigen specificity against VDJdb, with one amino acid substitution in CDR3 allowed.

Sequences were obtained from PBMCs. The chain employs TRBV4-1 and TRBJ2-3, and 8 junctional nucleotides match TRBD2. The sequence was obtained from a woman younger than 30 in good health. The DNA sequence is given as TGCGCCAGCAGCCTCCGACAAGCGGGAGTTTCAGATACGCAGTATTTT. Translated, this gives CASSLRQAGVSDTQYF.